This T cell receptor (beta chain) was identified during a study of T-cell reconstitution after alpha-beta-depleted transplantation in children. In its sample, this clonotype was seen a few times. The CDR3 covers 16 residues. With 0 bases clipped from V and 0 bases from J, the junction kept 3 bases outside the gene matches. The V gene's germline CDR1 is ENHRY and CDR2 SYGVKD. TCRbeta library construction was performed incorporating unique molecular identifiers. MiXCR was run by TCRdb on the PCR reads, yielding one entry per CDR3 protein. This sample has 450,000 to 600,000 distinct CDR3 sequences, with around 16% found just once.

The sample here was PBMCs from the stem cell graft donor, taken from the stem cell graft. The clonotype was recovered from a human donor who donated a stem cell graft to a child with acute lymphoblastic leukemia. The chain links TRBV10-3 to TRBJ1-1; 8 positions match TRBD1. The CDR3 is CAISESGQAMNTEAFF. Here the CDR3 DNA reads TGTGCCATCAGTGAGTCGGGACAGGCTATGAACACTGAAGCTTTCTTT.